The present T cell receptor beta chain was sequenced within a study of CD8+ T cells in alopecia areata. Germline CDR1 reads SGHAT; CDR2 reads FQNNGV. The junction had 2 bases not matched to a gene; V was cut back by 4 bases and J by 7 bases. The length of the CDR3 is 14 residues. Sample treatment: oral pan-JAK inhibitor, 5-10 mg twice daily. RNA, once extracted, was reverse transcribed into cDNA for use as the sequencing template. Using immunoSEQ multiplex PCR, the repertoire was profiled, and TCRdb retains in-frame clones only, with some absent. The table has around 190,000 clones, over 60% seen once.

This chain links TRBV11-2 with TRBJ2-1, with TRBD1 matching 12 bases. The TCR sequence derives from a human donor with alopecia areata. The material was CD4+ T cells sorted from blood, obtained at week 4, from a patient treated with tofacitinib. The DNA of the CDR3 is TGTGCCAGCAGCTCGGGACAGGGGGCGAATGAGCAGTTCTTC. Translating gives CASSSGQGANEQFF.